Presented here are 21 T cell receptor beta chains from one specimen sequenced in a study of blood T cell repertoires in COVID-19. Profiling relied on immunoSEQ multiplex PCR, and the TCRdb table lists in-frame clones only, not all of them. In the table there are some 190,000 clones, 70% to 90% of which are singletons. The sample comprised peripheral blood. The receptor set was obtained from an elderly woman with acute or convalescent COVID-19.

V is TRBV7-9 and J is TRBJ1-3, with D unresolved. Trimming stripped 8 bases from V and 0 bases from J, with 11 bases between. CDR1 and CDR2 (germline): SEHNR, FQNEAQ (reference sequence). The CDR3 runs to 14 residues. Written as DNA, the CDR3 is TGTGCCAGCGCCTCGGGTCCCTCTGGAAACACCATATATTTT. Amino acids: CASASGPSGNTIYF.

This chain uses TRBV11-2 with TRBJ2-4; the D is unclear. Germline-derived CDR1 and CDR2 are SGHAT and FQNNGV. V lost 3 bases and J lost 5, with 5 bases in between. The CDR3 runs to 12 residues. The CDR3 protein is CASSFSQNIQYF. The DNA of the CDR3 is TGTGCCAGCAGCTTTTCTCAAAACATTCAGTACTTC.

The rearrangement joins TRBV28 to TRBJ2-1; maybe TRBD2 (5 bases). The CDR3 contains 13 residues. Per the germline V gene, CDR1 is MDHEN and CDR2 is SYDVKM. Trimming pared 1 base from V and 4 bases from J, leaving 5 bases between. CDR3 protein: CASSLSGYNEQFF. As DNA, the CDR3 is TGTGCCAGCAGTTTATCGGGGTACAATGAGCAGTTCTTC.

The J gene is TRBJ1-2, the V gene TRBV5-1; tentative D call: TRBD1 (6 bases). V was cut by 0 bases and J by 8 bases, with 14 bases left in between. Germline-derived CDR1 and CDR2 are SGHRS and YFSETQ. The CDR3 length is 14 residues. The CDR3 is CASSLELTGGGYTF. The CDR3 nucleotides are TGCGCCAGCAGCTTGGAGCTGACAGGCGGGGGCTACACCTTC.

The chain couples TRBV30 to TRBJ2-1; TRBD2 aligns across 8 bases. Germline V lookup: CDR1 GTSNPN, CDR2 SVGIG (reference sequence). V gave up 2 bases and J gave up 7 bases; unmatched junction bases: 7. The CDR3 runs to 14 residues. The CDR3 loop reads CAWSLGLAGNEQFF. The DNA for the CDR3 is TGTGCCTGGAGTCTCGGACTAGCTGGTAATGAGCAGTTCTTC.

V is TRBV6-1 and J is TRBJ1-5; 8 positions match TRBD1. Germline V CDR1 and CDR2: MNHNS, SASEGT. The CDR3 totals 16 residues. V lost 4 bases and J lost 1; bases outside the gene matches: 6. CDR3 in DNA: TGTGCCAGCAGTGGGCAGGGGGCGGCGAGCAATCAGCCCCAGCATTTT. It translates to CASSGQGAASNQPQHF.

The chain couples TRBV9 to TRBJ2-5; maybe TRBD2 (5 bases). This CDR3 comprises 15 residues. Germline lookup yields CDR1 SGDLS and CDR2 YYNGEE. Trimming removed 1 base at V and 5 bases at J, with 15 bases between. Here the CDR3 reads CASSVTAARGETQYF. In DNA, the CDR3 is TGTGCCAGCAGCGTAACAGCGGCCAGAGGGGAGACCCAGTACTTC.

V gene TRBV6-1 combines with J gene TRBJ1-1; weak D call: TRBD1 (5 bases). Trimming stripped 2 bases from V and 7 bases from J, with 17 bases between. CDR3 size: 15 residues. CDR1 and CDR2 (germline): MNHNS, SASEGT. For the CDR3, the DNA is TGTGCCAGCAGTGAAACGGCGGGGGTACATATTGAAGCTTTCTTT. This gives the protein CASSETAGVHIEAFF.

The chain links TRBV27 to TRBJ1-6; 9 bases agree with TRBD1. The CDR3 totals 13 residues. The germline CDR1 and CDR2 sequences are MNHEY and SMNVEV (reference sequence). The junction had 7 bases not matched to a gene; V was cut back by 10 bases and J by 9 bases. DNA for the CDR3: TGTGCCACCGCGGGACAGGGCGGTTCACCCCTCCACTTT. It yields the protein CATAGQGGSPLHF.

There are a few counts of this clone. The gene calls are TRBV5-1 and TRBJ2-1; 14 nucleotides align to TRBD2. Germline V gives CDR1 SGHRS, CDR2 YFSETQ. V dropped 2 bases and J dropped 8; count of bases not matched to a gene: 6. The CDR3 runs 16 residues. The CDR3 sequence: CASSLWGTSGRHEQFF. CDR3 in DNA: TGCGCCAGCAGCTTATGGGGGACTAGCGGGAGACATGAGCAGTTCTTC.

A few counts support this clone. The chain employs TRBV7-9 and TRBJ1-2; tentatively, D is TRBD1 (5 bases). CDR1 SEHNR and CDR2 FQNEAQ come from the germline V gene (reference sequence). This CDR3 is 14 amino acids long. The V gene lost 7 bases and the J gene lost 5 bases, with 17 bases spanning the gap. For the CDR3, the DNA is TGTGCCAGCACCAAGGGCGGGGGAGCGTATGGCTACACCTTC. Encoded protein: CASTKGGGAYGYTF.

The CDR3 DNA sequence: TGCGCCAGCAGCCCGGAGGGCCCAGAGACCCAGTACTTC. It specifies CASSPEGPETQYF. The V gene is TRBV5-1, the J gene TRBJ2-5; TRBD2 is a possible D gene (6 bases). Germline lookup yields CDR1 SGHRS and CDR2 YFSETQ. The V end was cut by 4 bases, the J end by 4 bases, with 11 bases between. CDR3 length: 13 amino acids.

The gene calls are TRBV3-1 (or the pseudogene TRBV3-2) and TRBJ2-2; D gene uncertain. The CDR3 length is 13 residues. Trimming left V 6 bases short and J 5 bases short, with 10 bases between. The germline V gene has CDR1 LGHDT and CDR2 YNNKEL (reference sequence). The CDR3 region is CASRHGATGELFF. The CDR3, as DNA: TGTGCCAGCAGACACGGAGCTACCGGGGAGCTGTTTTTT.

The chain joins TRBV3-1 (or the pseudogene TRBV3-2) to TRBJ1-1; 8 bases map to TRBD1. The CDR3 sequence is 14 residues long. With 1 base clipped from V and 4 bases from J, the junction kept 2 bases outside the gene matches. Germline assignment: CDR1 LGHDT and CDR2 YNNKEL (reference sequence). The chain's CDR3 is CASSQGTGGTEAFF. CDR3 nucleotide sequence: TGTGCCAGCAGCCAAGGTACAGGGGGCACTGAAGCTTTCTTT.

V gene TRBV18 combines with J gene TRBJ2-3, with TRBD2 matching 9 bases. J was trimmed by 5 bases and V by 6 bases; bases with no gene match: 9. In germline, CDR1 is KGHSH, CDR2 LQKENI. This CDR3 is 15 amino acids long. Written as DNA, the CDR3 is TGTGCCAGCTCCCCCTTGGTAGCGGGAGTAGATACGCAGTATTTT. Its protein is CASSPLVAGVDTQYF. Looking up the rest from reference TRBV18 and TRBJ2-3 gives the full variable domain: NAGVMQNPRHLVRRRGQEARLRCSPMKGHSHVYWYRQLPEEGLKFMVYLQKENIIDESGMPKERFSAEFPKEGPSILRIQQVVRGDSAAYFCASSPLVAGVDTQYFGPGTRLTVL.

This rearrangement joins TRBV19 to TRBJ1-1; D may be TRBD1 (5 bases). Deletions cut 6 bases from V and 5 bases from J, with 13 bases between. Germline loops: CDR1 LNHDA, CDR2 SQIVND (reference sequence). This CDR3 has 13 residues. Here the CDR3 DNA reads TGTGCCAGTAGCGGGGGGGGAATAACTGAAGCTTTCTTT. It is translated as CASSGGGITEAFF. Using reference TRBV19 and TRBJ1-1 for the parts outside the CDR3, the full variable domain is DGGITQSPKYLFRKEGQNVTLSCEQNLNHDAMYWYRQDPGQGLRLIYYSQIVNDFQKGDIAEGYSVSREKKESFPLTVTSAQKNPTAFYLCASSGGGITEAFFGQGTRLTVV.

The chain's CDR3 is CAWSEGGGKLFF. DNA of the CDR3: TGTGCCTGGAGTGAGGGGGGGGGAAAACTGTTTTTT. The chain links TRBV30 to TRBJ1-4, with a weak D call TRBD1 (6 bases). V was clipped by 1 base and J by 10 bases, with 10 bases between them. The germline V gene has CDR1 GTSNPN and CDR2 SVGIG (reference sequence). CDR3 length: 12 residues.

The V and J genes are TRBV4-3 and TRBJ1-6; the D gene is possibly TRBD1 (5 bases). The germline V and J ends were trimmed by 1 base and 7 bases, with 17 bases remaining between them. Germline V gives CDR1 LGHNA, CDR2 YSLEER. The CDR3 is 17 residues long. The CDR3 DNA reads as TGCGCCAGCAGCCAAGTAATCCCGACGGGGGGAAATTCACCCCTCCACTTT. It yields the protein CASSQVIPTGGNSPLHF.

This chain joins TRBV6-6 and TRBJ1-6, with TRBD1 matching over 9 bases. Looked up from germline, CDR1 is MNHNY and CDR2 is SVGAGI (reference sequence). V gave up 6 bases and J gave up 9 bases; unmatched junction bases: 9. The CDR3 totals 15 residues. The CDR3 region has the DNA TGTGCCAGCAGACCTCCGGGACAGGGTCCTTCACCCCTCCACTTT. Its protein product is CASRPPGQGPSPLHF.

This clone was observed a handful of times. This chain connects TRBV2 to TRBJ2-5; D remains unclear. V lost 3 bases and J lost 5, with 4 bases in between. Per germline, CDR1 SNHLY and CDR2 FYNNEI. This CDR3 has 11 residues. The CDR3 region has the DNA TGTGCCAGCAGTGAGAGTGAGACCCAGTACTTC. Residues: CASSESETQYF.

This clone has a single count. This chain uses TRBV4-3 with TRBJ2-1, with D hard to call. V was clipped by 1 base and J by 9 bases, with 10 bases between them. This CDR3 comprises 13 residues. CDR1 and CDR2 (germline): LGHNA, YSLEER. The CDR3 is CASSQGLDGEQFF. The CDR3 DNA reads TGCGCCAGCAGCCAAGGTCTAGACGGTGAGCAGTTCTTC.